This T cell receptor beta chain was found in a study of prognosis after radiotherapy for stage I lung cancer. Study-level information: Without exception, patients with non-small cell lung cancer were deemed medically inoperable.

This CDR3 contains 15 residues. V dropped 0 bases and J dropped 1 base, with 7 bases sitting between them. CDR1 is SGHRS and CDR2 is YFSETQ in the germline V gene. From genomic DNA, TCR beta CDR3 was amplified by two-round multiplex PCR. First-round PCR amplification was performed with primers specific to each TRBV and TRBJ gene. TCRdb passed the multiplex PCR reads through MiXCR, listing each CDR3 protein once. Among around 31,000 distinct CDR3 sequences, 40% to 60% were seen once, and the ten largest hold 15% to 20%. This sequence joins TRBV5-1 and TRBJ2-2, with D possibly being TRBD2 (6 bases). This clonotype originated in a donor aged 50 or older with non-small cell lung cancer. The source material was PBMCs, sampled before or after stereotactic body radiation therapy (not recorded which). The CDR3 DNA sequence: TGCGCCAGCAGCTTGGTTAGCGGGAACACCGGGGAGCTGTTTTTT. Protein sequence: CASSLVSGNTGELFF. The whole variable domain, filled in from reference TRBV5-1 and TRBJ2-2, reads KAGVTQTPRYLIKTRGQQVTLSCSPISGHRSVSWYQQTPGQGLQFLFEYFSETQRNKGNFPGRFSGRQFSNSRSEMNVSTLELGDSALYLCASSLVSGNTGELFFGEGSRLTVL.